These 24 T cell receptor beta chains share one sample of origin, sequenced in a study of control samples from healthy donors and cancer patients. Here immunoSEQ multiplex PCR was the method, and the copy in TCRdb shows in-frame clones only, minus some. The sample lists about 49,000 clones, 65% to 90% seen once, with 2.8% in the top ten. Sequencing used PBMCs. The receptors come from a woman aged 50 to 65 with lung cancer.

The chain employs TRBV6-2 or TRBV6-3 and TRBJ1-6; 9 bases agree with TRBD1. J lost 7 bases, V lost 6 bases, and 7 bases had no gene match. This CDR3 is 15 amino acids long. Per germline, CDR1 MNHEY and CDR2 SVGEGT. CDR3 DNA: TGTGCCAGCAGCCCCTGGACAGGGGTCAATTCACCCCTCCACTTT. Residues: CASSPWTGVNSPLHF.

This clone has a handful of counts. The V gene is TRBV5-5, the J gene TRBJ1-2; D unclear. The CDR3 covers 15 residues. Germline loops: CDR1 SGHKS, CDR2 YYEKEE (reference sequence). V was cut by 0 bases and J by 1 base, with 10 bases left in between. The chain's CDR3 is CASSLAPGNNYGYTF. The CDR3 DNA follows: TGTGCCAGCAGCTTGGCGCCGGGTAATAACTATGGCTACACCTTC.

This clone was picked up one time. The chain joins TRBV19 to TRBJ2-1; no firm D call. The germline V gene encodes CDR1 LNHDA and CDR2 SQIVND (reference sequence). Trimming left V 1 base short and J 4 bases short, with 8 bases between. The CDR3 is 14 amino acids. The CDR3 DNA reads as TGTGCCAGTAGTATAGGAGAAACGTACAATGAGCAGTTCTTC. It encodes CASSIGETYNEQFF.

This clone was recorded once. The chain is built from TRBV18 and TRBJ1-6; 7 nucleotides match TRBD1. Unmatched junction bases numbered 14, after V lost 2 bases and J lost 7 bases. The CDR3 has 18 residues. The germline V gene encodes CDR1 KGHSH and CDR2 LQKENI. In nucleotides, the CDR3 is TGTGCCAGCTCACCATTAGGTCCCGGTGGGACAGACAATTCACCCCTCCACTTT. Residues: CASSPLGPGGTDNSPLHF.

CDR3 region: CASSLDDEQFF. Written as DNA, the CDR3 is TGTGCCAGCAGCCTGGACGATGAGCAGTTCTTC. The J gene is TRBJ2-1, the V gene TRBV4-2; no clear D gene. The CDR3 contains 11 residues. Germline values: CDR1 LGHNA, CDR2 YNFKEQ. The germline V and J ends were trimmed by 4 bases and 8 bases, with 6 bases remaining between them.

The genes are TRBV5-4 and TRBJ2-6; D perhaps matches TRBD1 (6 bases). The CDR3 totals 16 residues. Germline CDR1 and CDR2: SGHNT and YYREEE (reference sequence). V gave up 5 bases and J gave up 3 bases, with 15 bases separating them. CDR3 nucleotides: TGTGCCAGCAGAAAGACAGGCATGAGTGGGGCCAACGTCCTGACTTTC. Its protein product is CASRKTGMSGANVLTF. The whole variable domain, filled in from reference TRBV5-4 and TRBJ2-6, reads ETGVTQSPTHLIKTRGQQVTLRCSSQSGHNTVSWYQQALGQGPQFIFQYYREEENGRGNFPPRFSGLQFPNYSSELNVNALELDDSALYLCASRKTGMSGANVLTFGAGSRLTVL.

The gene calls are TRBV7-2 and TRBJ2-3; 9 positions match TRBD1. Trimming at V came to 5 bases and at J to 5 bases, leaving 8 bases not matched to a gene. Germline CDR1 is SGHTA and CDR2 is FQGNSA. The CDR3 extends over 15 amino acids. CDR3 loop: CASSRGTGSEDTQYF. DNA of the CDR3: TGTGCCAGCAGCCGCGGGACAGGGAGTGAAGATACGCAGTATTTT.

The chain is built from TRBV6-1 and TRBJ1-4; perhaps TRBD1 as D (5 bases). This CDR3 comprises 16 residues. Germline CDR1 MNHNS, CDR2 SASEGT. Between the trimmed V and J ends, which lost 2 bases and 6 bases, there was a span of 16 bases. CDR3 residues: CASSELPGLVDEKLFF. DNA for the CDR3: TGTGCCAGCAGTGAACTCCCGGGACTTGTCGATGAAAAACTGTTTTTT.

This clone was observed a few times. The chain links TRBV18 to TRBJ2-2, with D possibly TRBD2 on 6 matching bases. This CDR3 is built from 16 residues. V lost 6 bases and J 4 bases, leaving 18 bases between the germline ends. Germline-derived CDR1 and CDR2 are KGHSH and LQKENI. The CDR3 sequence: CASSWRGGDGTGELFF. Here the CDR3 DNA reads TGTGCCAGCTCTTGGCGTGGCGGGGATGGCACCGGGGAGCTGTTTTTT.

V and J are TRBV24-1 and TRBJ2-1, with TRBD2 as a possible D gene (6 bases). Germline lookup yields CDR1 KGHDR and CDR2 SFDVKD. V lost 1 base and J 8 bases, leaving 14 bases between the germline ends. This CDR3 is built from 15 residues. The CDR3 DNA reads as TGTGCCACCAGTGATTTTCGCCCTGGAGGGCATGAGCAGTTCTTC. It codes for CATSDFRPGGHEQFF.

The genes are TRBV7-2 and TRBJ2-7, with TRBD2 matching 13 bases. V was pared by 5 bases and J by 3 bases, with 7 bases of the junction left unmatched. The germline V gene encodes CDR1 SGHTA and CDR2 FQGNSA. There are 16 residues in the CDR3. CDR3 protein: CASSTRTSGGYYEQYF. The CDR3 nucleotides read TGTGCCAGCAGCACCCGGACTAGCGGGGGCTACTACGAGCAGTACTTC.

Written as DNA, the CDR3 is TGTGCCAGCAGCCGACAGGGGATCGGGGAGCTGTTTTTT. It encodes CASSRQGIGELFF. The gene calls are TRBV7-2 and TRBJ2-2; 8 nucleotides agree with TRBD1. After removal of 5 bases from V and 7 bases from J, the junction contained 3 bases not matched to a gene. Germline V gives CDR1 SGHTA, CDR2 FQGNSA. The CDR3 contains 13 residues.

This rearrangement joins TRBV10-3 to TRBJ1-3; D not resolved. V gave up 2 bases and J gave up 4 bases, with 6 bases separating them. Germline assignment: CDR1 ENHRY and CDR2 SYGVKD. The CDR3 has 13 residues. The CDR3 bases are TGTGCCATCAGTGAGGGGCGCGGAAACACCATATATTTT. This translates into CAISEGRGNTIYF.

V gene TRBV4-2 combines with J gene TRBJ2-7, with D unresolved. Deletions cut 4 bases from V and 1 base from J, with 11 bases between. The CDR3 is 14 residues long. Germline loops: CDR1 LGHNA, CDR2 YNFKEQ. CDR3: CASSREELSYEQYF. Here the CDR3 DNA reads TGTGCCAGCAGCCGAGAGGAGCTTTCCTACGAGCAGTACTTC.

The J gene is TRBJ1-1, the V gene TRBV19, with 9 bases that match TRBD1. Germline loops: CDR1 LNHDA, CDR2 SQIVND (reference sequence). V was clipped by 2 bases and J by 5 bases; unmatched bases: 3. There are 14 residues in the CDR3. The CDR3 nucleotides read TGTGCCAGTAGTATAACAGGGGGCCGGACTGAAGCTTTCTTT. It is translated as CASSITGGRTEAFF.

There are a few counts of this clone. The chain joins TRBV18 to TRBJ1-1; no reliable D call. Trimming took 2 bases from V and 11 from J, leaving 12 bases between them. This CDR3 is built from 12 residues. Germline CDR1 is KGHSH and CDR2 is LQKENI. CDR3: CASSPVGGSAFF. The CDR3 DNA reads TGTGCCAGCTCACCAGTTGGAGGGTCGGCTTTCTTT.

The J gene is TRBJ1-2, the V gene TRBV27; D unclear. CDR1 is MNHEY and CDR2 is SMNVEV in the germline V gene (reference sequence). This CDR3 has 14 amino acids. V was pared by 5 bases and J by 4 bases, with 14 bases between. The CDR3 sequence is CASSPSEELYGYTF. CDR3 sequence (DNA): TGTGCCAGCAGTCCGTCGGAGGAGCTCTATGGCTACACCTTC.

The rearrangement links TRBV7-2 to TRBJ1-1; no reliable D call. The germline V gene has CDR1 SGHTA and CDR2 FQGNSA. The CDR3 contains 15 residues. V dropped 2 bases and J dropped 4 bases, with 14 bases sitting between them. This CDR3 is CASSLFHGVGTEAFF. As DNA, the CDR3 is TGTGCCAGCAGCTTATTTCACGGTGTGGGCACTGAAGCTTTCTTT.

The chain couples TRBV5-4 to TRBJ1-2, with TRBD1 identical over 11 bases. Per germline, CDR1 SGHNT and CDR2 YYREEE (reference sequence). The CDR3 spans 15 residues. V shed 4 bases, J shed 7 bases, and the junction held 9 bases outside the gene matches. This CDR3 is CASSPLGTGGIGYTF. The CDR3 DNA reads TGTGCCAGCAGCCCGTTAGGGACAGGGGGGATTGGCTACACCTTC.

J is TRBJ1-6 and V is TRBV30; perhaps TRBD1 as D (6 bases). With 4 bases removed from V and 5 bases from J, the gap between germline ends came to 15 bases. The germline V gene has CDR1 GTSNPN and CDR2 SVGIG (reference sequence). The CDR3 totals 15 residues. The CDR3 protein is CAWKSGGTHNSPLHF. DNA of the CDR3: TGTGCCTGGAAATCTGGAGGGACACATAATTCACCCCTCCACTTT.

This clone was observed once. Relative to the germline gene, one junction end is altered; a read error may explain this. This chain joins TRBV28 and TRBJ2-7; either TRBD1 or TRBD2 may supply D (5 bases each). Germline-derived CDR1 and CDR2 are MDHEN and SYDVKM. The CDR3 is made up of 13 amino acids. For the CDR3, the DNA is TGTGCCAGCACTTTATGGGGGAACTACGAGCAGTACTTC. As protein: CASTLWGNYEQYF.

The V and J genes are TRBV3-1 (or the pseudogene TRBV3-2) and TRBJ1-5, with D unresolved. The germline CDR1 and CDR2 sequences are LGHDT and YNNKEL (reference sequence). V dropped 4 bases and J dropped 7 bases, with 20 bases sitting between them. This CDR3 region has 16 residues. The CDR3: CASSPETAGGKQPQHF. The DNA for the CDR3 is TGTGCCAGCAGCCCGGAAACGGCGGGAGGGAAGCAGCCCCAGCATTTT.

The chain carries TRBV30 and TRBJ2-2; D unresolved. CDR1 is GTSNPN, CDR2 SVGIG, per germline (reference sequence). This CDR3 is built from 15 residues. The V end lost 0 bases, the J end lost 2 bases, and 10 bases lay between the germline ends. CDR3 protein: CAWSVGFRNTGELFF. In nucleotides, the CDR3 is TGTGCCTGGAGTGTTGGCTTTCGAAACACCGGGGAGCTGTTTTTT.

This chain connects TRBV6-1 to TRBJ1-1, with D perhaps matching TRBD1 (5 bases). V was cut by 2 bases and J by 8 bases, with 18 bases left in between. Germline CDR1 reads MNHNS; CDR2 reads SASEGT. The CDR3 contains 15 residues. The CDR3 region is CASSEPRTSQGEAFF. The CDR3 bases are TGTGCCAGCAGTGAACCCCGGACATCTCAAGGAGAAGCTTTCTTT.